This TCR beta chain is drawn from a study of CD8+CD57+ T cells in acquired aplastic anemia. Study-wide findings and caveats: Patients carried CD8+CD57+ cells that were less diverse than their total CD4+ and CD8+ pools.

Patients included in sequencing had previously demonstrated CD8+CD57+ cell expansion by flow cytometry. By the time of blood sampling, patients had still received no therapy. Researchers used genomic DNA as the template to profile TCR beta VDJ and CDR3. TCRdb fed the reads into MiXCR, producing one record per CDR3 protein. Of roughly 20,000 distinct CDR3 sequences listed, almost 40% are singletons. Germline lookup yields CDR1 SNHLY and CDR2 FYNNEI. Trimming took 2 bases from V and 1 from J, leaving 15 bases between them. The CDR3 is 17 amino acids. This clonotype was observed a handful of times. The antigen is unknown.

Sequenced: CD8+CD57+ T cells sorted from PBMCs. Described subset: bead-enriched CD8+CD57+ effector memory T cells from SAA patients. The V gene is TRBV2, the J gene TRBJ1-5; D remains ambiguous. The TCR was taken from a human donor with aplastic anemia. CDR3 in amino acids: CASSESKEGWSNQPQHF. The CDR3 DNA is TGTGCCAGCAGTGAATCGAAAGAGGGTTGGAGCAATCAGCCCCAGCATTTT.